This TCR beta chain was sequenced for a study of PD-1 blockade in mismatch repair-deficient tumors. Findings and caveats of the study: Tumor-resident clones, often undetectable pretreatment in blood, expanded then contracted after pembrolizumab.

Germline V CDR1 and CDR2: ENHRY, SYGVKD. The CDR3 has 15 amino acids. Losses at the gene ends were 6 bases for V and 5 bases for J; bases not matched to a gene: 11. Every patient had mismatch repair deficiency by PCR or immunohistochemistry. The TCR-sequenced patients were a few responders to pembrolizumab. As regards this clone: The antigen is undetermined.

Repertoires were generated with immunoSEQ multiplex PCR, while TCRdb's copy carries only in-frame clones and drops some. Of about 100,000 clones listed, approximately 80% are singletons. The sequence came from an adult with mismatch repair-deficient cancer. The sequencing used peripheral blood, collected 30 to 36 weeks after starting pembrolizumab. The chain joins TRBV10-3 to TRBJ2-5, with TRBD1 identical over 8 bases. DNA for the CDR3: TGTGCCATCAGAGACGGACAGGGAATCGGGGAGACCCAGTACTTC. As protein: CAIRDGQGIGETQYF.